This T cell receptor beta chain is from a study of a mutant IDH1 vaccine in newly diagnosed glioma (dated by TCRdb to the early 2020s). For the wider study: In the chemotherapy-containing groups, vaccination started alongside temozolomide cycles, whereas in patients who had radiotherapy alone it started 4-6 weeks after radiotherapy. For exploratory analyses, longitudinal TCRB deep sequencing was carried out in approximately 25 treated patients wherever samples were available. Peripheral blood samples were drawn at six visits, namely V03 (baseline), V05, V07, V10, V12 and V13. Prior to enrollment, patients had been given standard therapy consisting of radiotherapy alone, temozolomide alone, or radiochemotherapy with temozolomide, with the combination given to most patients. Of the approximately 30 treated patients, approximately 62% were male and about 40% were female, and the mean age was around 40 years. The week-35 safety follow-up was designated visit V12, and the week-47 end of study was designated visit V13. The paper's findings and limits, for the study overall: No apparent relationship was observed between pseudoprogression and alterations in the top peripheral T cell clonotypes detected by TCRB sequencing. Across multiple MHC alleles, vaccine-induced immune responses were seen in just over 90% of patients. The authors noted that analyses of patient blood samples could not be reproduced because of sample limitations. Selection of PBMC samples for TCRB deep sequencing was based on availability.

Library construction relied on the immunoSEQ multiplex PCR assay. Rearranged TCR beta chain sequences were amplified using the hsTCRB Kit according to the manufacturer's protocol. An Illumina MiSeq was used to sequence the TCRB libraries. On the study's bioinformatics: The proprietary platform of the kit vendor was used for demultiplexing, trimming and gene mapping. In TCRdb, the immuneACCESS table is reduced to in-frame sequences with V and J assigned. These tables do not hold every clone; where another copy was compared, an unresolved V gene accounts for under half, and the others remain unexplained. D and trimming come from the DNA, and the V and J calls and clone size come from that table. A total of under 60,000 clones appear in this sample, 76% of them only once. The ten largest make up around 4.6% of the sample. Concerning this clone: Its antigen is not yet known. No much larger clone is present one base from it, and per-base qualities are unavailable.

The intended sense of this specimen's time point label: week 47, end of study. A 20-mer mutant IDH1 peptide at 300 micrograms in Montanide made up each vaccine dose, which was injected subcutaneously together with topical imiquimod. Eight vaccinations were administered to patients in weeks 1, 3, 5, 7, 11, 15, 19 and 23, corresponding to visits V03 through V10. The donors had newly diagnosed IDH1-mutant astrocytomas of WHO grade 3 or 4 that showed loss of nuclear ATRX. The samples were drawn from NOA16, a multicentre, single-arm, open-label phase I trial in Germany that tested a mutant IDH1 peptide vaccine in humans for the first time. The DNeasy Blood and Tissue Kit was used to extract genomic DNA from EDTA blood for TCRB sequencing. V and J are trimmed by 6 bases and 5 bases, and the gene matches miss 12 bases of the junction. The CDR3 starts with the cysteine, ends with the phenylalanine, and has 16 residues. The only DNA kept is the CDR3, 48 bases in frame from the first base. The germline V gene (reference sequence) provides CDR1 MNHEY and CDR2 SMNVEV.

The V and J genes are TRBV27 and TRBJ1-4; 7 bases in the junction line up with TRBD1. The clonotype was recovered from a middle-aged woman with glioma. Some clones in this sample may be carry-over from other donors' samples. This specimen was PBMCs, taken from a glioma patient whose treatment included an IDH1 peptide vaccine. The DNA reads TGTGCCAGCAGAGGGGCAGGGGGGACCCTAAATGAAAAACTGTTTTTT. This gives the protein CASRGAGGTLNEKLFF.